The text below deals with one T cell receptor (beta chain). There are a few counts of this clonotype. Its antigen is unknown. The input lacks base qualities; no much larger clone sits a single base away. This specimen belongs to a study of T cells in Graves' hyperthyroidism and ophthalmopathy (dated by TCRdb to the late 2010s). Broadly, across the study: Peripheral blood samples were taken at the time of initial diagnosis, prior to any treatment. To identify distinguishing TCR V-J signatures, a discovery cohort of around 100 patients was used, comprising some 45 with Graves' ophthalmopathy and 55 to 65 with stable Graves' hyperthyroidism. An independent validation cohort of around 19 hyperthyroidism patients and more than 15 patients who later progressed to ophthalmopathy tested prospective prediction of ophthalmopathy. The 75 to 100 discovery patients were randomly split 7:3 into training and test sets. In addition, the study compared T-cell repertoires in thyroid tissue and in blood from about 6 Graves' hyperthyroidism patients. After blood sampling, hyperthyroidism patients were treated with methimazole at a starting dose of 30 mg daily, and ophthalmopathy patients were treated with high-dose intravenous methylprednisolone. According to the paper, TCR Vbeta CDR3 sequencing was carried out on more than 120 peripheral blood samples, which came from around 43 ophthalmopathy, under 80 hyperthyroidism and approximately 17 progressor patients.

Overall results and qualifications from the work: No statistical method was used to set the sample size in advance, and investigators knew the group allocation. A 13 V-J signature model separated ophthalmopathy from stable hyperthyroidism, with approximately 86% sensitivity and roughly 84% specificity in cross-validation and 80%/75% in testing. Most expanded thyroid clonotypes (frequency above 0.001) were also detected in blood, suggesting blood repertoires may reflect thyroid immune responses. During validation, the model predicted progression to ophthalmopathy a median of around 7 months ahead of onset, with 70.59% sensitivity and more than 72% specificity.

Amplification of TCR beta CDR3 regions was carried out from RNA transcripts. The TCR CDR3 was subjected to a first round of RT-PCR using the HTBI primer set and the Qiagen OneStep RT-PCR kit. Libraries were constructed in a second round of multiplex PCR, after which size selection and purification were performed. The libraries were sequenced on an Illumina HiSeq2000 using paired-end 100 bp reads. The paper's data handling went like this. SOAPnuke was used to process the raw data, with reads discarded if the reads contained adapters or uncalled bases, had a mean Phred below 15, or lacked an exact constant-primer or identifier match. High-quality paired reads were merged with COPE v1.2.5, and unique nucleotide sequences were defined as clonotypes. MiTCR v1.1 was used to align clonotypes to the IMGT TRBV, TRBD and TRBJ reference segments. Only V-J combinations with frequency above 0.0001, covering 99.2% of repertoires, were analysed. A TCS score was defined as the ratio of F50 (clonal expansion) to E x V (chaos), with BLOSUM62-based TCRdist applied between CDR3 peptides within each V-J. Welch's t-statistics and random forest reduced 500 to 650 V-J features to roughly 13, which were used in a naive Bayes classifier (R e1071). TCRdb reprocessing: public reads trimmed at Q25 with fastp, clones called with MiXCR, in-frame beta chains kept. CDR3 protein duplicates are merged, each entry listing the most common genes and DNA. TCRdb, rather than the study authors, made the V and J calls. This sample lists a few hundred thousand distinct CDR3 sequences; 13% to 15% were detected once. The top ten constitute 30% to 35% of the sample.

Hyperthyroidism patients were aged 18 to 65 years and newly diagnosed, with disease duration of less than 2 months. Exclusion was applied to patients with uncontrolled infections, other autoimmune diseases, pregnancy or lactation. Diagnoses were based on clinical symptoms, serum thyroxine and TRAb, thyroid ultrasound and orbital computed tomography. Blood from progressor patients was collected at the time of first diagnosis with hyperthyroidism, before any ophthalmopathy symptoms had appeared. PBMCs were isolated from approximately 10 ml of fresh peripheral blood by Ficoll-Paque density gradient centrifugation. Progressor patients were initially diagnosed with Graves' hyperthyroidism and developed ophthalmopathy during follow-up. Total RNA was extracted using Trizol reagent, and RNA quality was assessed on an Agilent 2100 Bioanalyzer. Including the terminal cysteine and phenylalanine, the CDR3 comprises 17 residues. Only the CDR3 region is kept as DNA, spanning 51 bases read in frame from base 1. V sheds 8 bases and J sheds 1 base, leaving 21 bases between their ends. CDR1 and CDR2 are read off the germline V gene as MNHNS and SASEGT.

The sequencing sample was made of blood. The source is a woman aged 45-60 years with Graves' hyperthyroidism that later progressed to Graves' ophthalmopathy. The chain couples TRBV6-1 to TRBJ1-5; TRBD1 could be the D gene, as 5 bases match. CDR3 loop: CASGGAGRVGSNQPQHF. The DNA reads TGTGCCAGCGGTGGGGCAGGGAGAGTAGGGAGCAATCAGCCCCAGCATTTT.